This record covers a single T cell receptor beta chain. This specimen comes from a study of blood T cell repertoires in COVID-19. The germline V gene has CDR1 PRHDT and CDR2 FYEKMQ (reference sequence). The CDR3 runs to 15 residues. V lost 5 bases to trimming and J lost 1 base, with 12 bases between them. Seattle-derived patients entered the study during active infection and were followed longitudinally. The repertoire was sequenced with immunoSEQ multiplex PCR; TCRdb's copy has only in-frame clones and lacks some. The sample shows approximately 250,000 clones, 86% of them seen only once. The sequencing input was peripheral blood. This receptor was identified in a woman aged 70-85 years with COVID-19, enrolled during active disease. This chain links TRBV13 with TRBJ1-3, with D possibly being TRBD1 (5 bases). The CDR3: CASSLYRSSGNTIYF. In nucleotides, the CDR3 is TGTGCCAGCAGCCTTTACAGGAGTTCTGGAAACACCATATATTTT.